This T cell receptor beta chain was identified in a study of control samples from healthy donors and cancer patients. Only in-frame clones appear in the TCRdb table, and some are missing; sequencing was by immunoSEQ multiplex PCR. The data hold approximately 170,000 clones, with 92% observed a single time. This CDR3 has 14 residues. CDR1 is LGHNA and CDR2 is YSLEER in the germline V gene. V gave up 1 base and J gave up 4 bases; unmatched junction bases: 3. The chain combines TRBV4-3 with TRBJ2-7, with 8 bases identical to TRBD1. The sequenced sample was blood. This TCR was sampled from a woman aged 25 to 39 in good health. The CDR3 coding sequence is TGCGCCAGCAGCCAAGTGCAGGGGGCTTACGAGCAGTACTTC. Translation gives CASSQVQGAYEQYF.